The 22 T cell receptor beta chains reported below all come from one sample, sequenced in a study of CD8+ T cells in alopecia areata. Extracted from the samples, RNA was reverse transcribed into cDNA to serve as the sequencing template. Data came from immunoSEQ multiplex PCR; TCRdb stores just in-frame clones and leaves some out. The repertoire includes about 150,000 clones, 40% to 50% of them detected once, and around 7% sits in the top ten. Sequencing used CD4+ T cells sorted from blood. The receptor source for this set is a human donor with alopecia areata.

V and J are TRBV15 and TRBJ2-7, with D unclear. Trimming took 0 bases from V and 7 from J, leaving 10 bases between them. The germline CDR1 and CDR2 sequences are LNHNV and YYDKDF (reference sequence). The CDR3 spans 13 residues. For the CDR3, the DNA is TGTGCCACCAGCAGAGAGAGGAGAATAGAGCAGTACTTC. Its translation is CATSRERRIEQYF.

V usage is TRBV5-1 and J usage is TRBJ1-4; D remains unclear. The V gene's germline CDR1 is SGHRS and CDR2 YFSETQ. This CDR3 is built from 14 residues. Trimming took 2 bases from V and 8 from J, leaving 13 bases between them. The CDR3 nucleotides are TGCGCCAGCAGCTTTGATGGCAGGAACGAAAAACTGTTTTTT. Protein: CASSFDGRNEKLFF. The full variable domain, its missing parts supplied by reference TRBV5-1 and TRBJ1-4, is KAGVTQTPRYLIKTRGQQVTLSCSPISGHRSVSWYQQTPGQGLQFLFEYFSETQRNKGNFPGRFSGRQFSNSRSEMNVSTLELGDSALYLCASSFDGRNEKLFFGSGTQLSVL.

This clone has just one count. The rearrangement uses TRBV7-3 and TRBJ2-1; 7 bases line up with TRBD1. Germline CDR1 reads SGHTA; CDR2 reads FQGTGA. Trimming took 6 bases from V and 3 from J; bases not matched to a gene: 2. The CDR3 loop spans 13 amino acids. The CDR3: CASSRTGYNEQFF. In DNA, the CDR3 is TGTGCCAGCAGTCGGACAGGCTACAATGAGCAGTTCTTC. Complete variable domain (other parts from reference TRBV7-3 and TRBJ2-1): GAGVSQTPSNKVTEKGKYVELRCDPISGHTALYWYRQSLGQGPEFLIYFQGTGAADDSGLPNDRFFAVRPEGSVSTLKIQRTERGDSAVYLCASSRTGYNEQFFGPGTRLTVL.

A word on this clone: The same CDR3 also results from other DNA sequences found in this sample. The rearrangement uses TRBV30 and TRBJ2-7; D gene ambiguous. Germline V CDR1 and CDR2: GTSNPN, SVGIG (reference sequence). Trimming left V 0 bases short and J 3 bases short, with 3 bases between. The CDR3 runs 11 residues. The CDR3 here is CAWSVNYEQYF. CDR3 bases: TGTGCCTGGAGTGTGAACTACGAGCAGTACTTC.

J is TRBJ2-1 and V is TRBV2, with TRBD2 as a possible D gene (5 bases). The CDR3 runs 14 residues. Deletions cut 6 bases from V and 4 bases from J, with 13 bases between. Germline lookup yields CDR1 SNHLY and CDR2 FYNNEI. The CDR3 is CASSRAELYNEQFF. DNA of the CDR3: TGTGCCAGCAGCCGAGCGGAACTTTACAATGAGCAGTTCTTC.

V and J are TRBV2 and TRBJ2-2; TRBD1 is a possible D gene (6 bases). In germline, CDR1 is SNHLY, CDR2 FYNNEI. This CDR3 is 14 amino acids long. V shed 7 bases and J shed 1 base, with 10 bases lying between them. The CDR3 DNA is TGTGCCAGCACCCCGGACAGGAACACCGGGGAGCTGTTTTTT. Translation: CASTPDRNTGELFF.

The chain's CDR3 is CASRRTGGAGYNEQFF. Written as DNA, the CDR3 is TGTGCCAGCAGGAGAACAGGGGGCGCGGGCTACAATGAGCAGTTCTTC. This rearrangement joins TRBV2 to TRBJ2-1, with 9 bases aligning to TRBD1. V lost 6 bases and J lost 3; bases outside the gene matches: 9. Germline CDR1 reads SNHLY; CDR2 reads FYNNEI. The CDR3 runs 16 residues.

This clone has just a few counts. This chain joins TRBV7-9 and TRBJ1-1; 10 bases agree with TRBD1. Germline loops: CDR1 SEHNR, CDR2 FQNEAQ (reference sequence). CDR3 length: 14 amino acids. Trimming at V came to 6 bases and at J to 1 base, leaving 2 bases not matched to a gene. This chain's CDR3 is CASSRQGANTEAFF. The CDR3 coding sequence is TGTGCCAGCAGTCGACAGGGGGCGAACACTGAAGCTTTCTTT.

This clone was recorded a few times. The V and J genes are TRBV5-8 and TRBJ2-3; 8 nucleotides match TRBD2. This CDR3 comprises 19 residues. In germline, CDR1 is SGHTS, CDR2 YDEGEE. The junction had 20 bases not matched to a gene; V was cut back by 5 bases and J by 3 bases. The CDR3 sequence is CASSQNHIPGLGMTDTQYF. CDR3 DNA: TGTGCCAGCAGTCAAAACCACATACCGGGACTAGGCATGACAGATACGCAGTATTTT. The whole variable domain, filled in from reference TRBV5-8 and TRBJ2-3, reads EAGVTQSPTHLIKTRGQQATLRCSPISGHTSVYWYQQALGLGLQFLLWYDEGEERNRGNFPPRFSGRQFPNYSSELNVNALELEDSALYLCASSQNHIPGLGMTDTQYFGPGTRLTVL.

In this sample, this clone turned up a few times. The chain recombines TRBV5-1 with TRBJ2-1; TRBD2 is a possible D gene (5 bases). CDR1 is SGHRS and CDR2 is YFSETQ in the germline V gene. The CDR3 spans 12 residues. The V end lost 4 bases, the J end lost 12 bases, and 14 bases lay between the germline ends. CDR3 DNA: TGCGCCAGCAGCCGGACTCCCACAAGGCAGTTCTTC. Its translation is CASSRTPTRQFF.

The chain uses TRBV5-1 and TRBJ1-2; no definite D call. The V end lost 7 bases, the J end lost 7 bases, and 20 bases lay between the germline ends. The CDR3 loop spans 14 amino acids. Germline values: CDR1 SGHRS, CDR2 YFSETQ. The CDR3 is CASGPNDPTAGYTF. CDR3 in DNA: TGCGCCAGCGGGCCCAATGACCCCACGGCTGGCTACACCTTC. The whole variable domain, filled in from reference TRBV5-1 and TRBJ1-2, reads KAGVTQTPRYLIKTRGQQVTLSCSPISGHRSVSWYQQTPGQGLQFLFEYFSETQRNKGNFPGRFSGRQFSNSRSEMNVSTLELGDSALYLCASGPNDPTAGYTFGSGTRLTVV.

The chain links TRBV18 to TRBJ2-1, with 10 bases aligning to TRBD2. Germline V gives CDR1 KGHSH, CDR2 LQKENI. The CDR3 is 17 residues long. J lost 7 bases, V lost 4 bases, and 13 bases had no gene match. The CDR3 sequence is CASSLRSGLAARNEQFF. Here the CDR3 DNA reads TGTGCCAGCTCACTCAGGTCCGGACTAGCGGCCAGAAATGAGCAGTTCTTC.

The rearrangement joins TRBV2 to TRBJ2-7; 7 bases agree with TRBD2. The CDR3 length is 12 residues. V trimming: 8 bases; J trimming: 3 bases; junction bases outside the gene matches: 4. CDR1 and CDR2 (germline): SNHLY, FYNNEI. The CDR3 region is CASGPSGYEQYF. Here the CDR3 DNA reads TGTGCCAGCGGTCCTAGCGGCTACGAGCAGTACTTC.

V and J are TRBV29-1 and TRBJ1-3; D remains ambiguous. Germline values: CDR1 SQVTM, CDR2 ANQGSEA. The CDR3 consists of 12 residues. V shed 6 bases and J shed 0 bases, with 6 bases lying between them. The CDR3 region has the DNA TGCAGCGTGAAATACTCTGGAAACACCATATATTTT. Translating it yields CSVKYSGNTIYF.

V is TRBV10-3 and J is TRBJ2-1; no clear D gene. Germline CDR1 is ENHRY and CDR2 is SYGVKD. This CDR3 has 14 residues. The V end was cut by 2 bases, the J end by 4 bases, with 9 bases between. Here the CDR3 reads CAISEVETYNEQFF. In DNA, the CDR3 is TGTGCCATCAGTGAGGTAGAAACGTACAATGAGCAGTTCTTC.

This clone was recorded a few times. The V call is TRBV29-1, the J call TRBJ1-2; D might be TRBD1 (6 bases). Germline-derived CDR1 and CDR2 are SQVTM and ANQGSEA. With 6 bases removed from V and 0 bases from J, the gap between germline ends came to 11 bases. The CDR3 consists of 13 residues. CDR3 sequence (DNA): TGCAGCGTAGGGACACCTCCTAACTATGGCTACACCTTC. Protein product: CSVGTPPNYGYTF.

The chain links TRBV2 to TRBJ2-6; possible D gene TRBD1, 6 bases. Between the trimmed V and J ends, which lost 5 bases and 0 bases, there was a span of 14 bases. Germline V CDR1 and CDR2: SNHLY, FYNNEI. CDR3 length: 17 amino acids. This chain's CDR3 is CASSLTGSSSGANVLTF. The CDR3, as DNA: TGTGCCAGCAGTTTAACAGGGTCCAGCTCTGGGGCCAACGTCCTGACTTTC.

This clone has a handful of counts. CDR3 nucleotide sequence: TGTGCCAGCGGTCAGGGAAGCTCCTACGAGCAGTACTTC. This sequence encodes CASGQGSSYEQYF. The chain joins TRBV13 to TRBJ2-7; TRBD1 is a possible D gene (5 bases). V lost 8 bases and J lost 0, with 11 bases in between. Germline V gives CDR1 PRHDT, CDR2 FYEKMQ (reference sequence). This CDR3 has 13 amino acids.

This clone was picked up a small number of times. The V and J genes are TRBV29-1 and TRBJ2-7, with D perhaps TRBD2 (5 bases). The germline gives CDR1 SQVTM, CDR2 ANQGSEA. The CDR3 sequence is 12 residues long. Trimming took off 7 bases at V and 4 bases at J, with 14 bases between the two ends. The CDR3 nucleotides read TGCAGCGCCGGAGGAGGACCTTACGAGCAGTACTTC. It specifies CSAGGGPYEQYF.

CDR3 sequence: CASSLVSGSSSYEQYF. The CDR3 DNA reads as TGTGCCAGCAGCTTAGTATCAGGGTCGAGCTCCTACGAGCAGTACTTC. The chain combines TRBV11-2 with TRBJ2-7; TRBD1 might be the D (5 bases). CDR1 and CDR2 (germline): SGHAT, FQNNGV. V was clipped by 1 base and J by 0 bases, with 13 bases between them. This CDR3 comprises 16 residues.

The chain has TRBV19 and TRBJ1-1, with D possibly matching TRBD1 (5 bases). Trimming removed 3 bases from V and 0 bases from J, with 8 bases in between. The CDR3 extends over 14 amino acids. Germline V gene sequence: CDR1 LNHDA, CDR2 SQIVND (reference sequence). The CDR3: CASSMGVMNTEAFF. CDR3 coding DNA: TGTGCCAGTAGTATGGGGGTCATGAACACTGAAGCTTTCTTT.

This chain links TRBV2 with TRBJ2-3; a possible D gene is TRBD2 (5 bases). Trimming stripped 8 bases from V and 1 base from J, with 16 bases between. The CDR3 contains 15 residues. CDR1 SNHLY and CDR2 FYNNEI come from the germline V gene. The CDR3 bases are TGTGCCAGCGGGCCCCGTCGGGGAGGCACAGATACGCAGTATTTT. It codes for CASGPRRGGTDTQYF.